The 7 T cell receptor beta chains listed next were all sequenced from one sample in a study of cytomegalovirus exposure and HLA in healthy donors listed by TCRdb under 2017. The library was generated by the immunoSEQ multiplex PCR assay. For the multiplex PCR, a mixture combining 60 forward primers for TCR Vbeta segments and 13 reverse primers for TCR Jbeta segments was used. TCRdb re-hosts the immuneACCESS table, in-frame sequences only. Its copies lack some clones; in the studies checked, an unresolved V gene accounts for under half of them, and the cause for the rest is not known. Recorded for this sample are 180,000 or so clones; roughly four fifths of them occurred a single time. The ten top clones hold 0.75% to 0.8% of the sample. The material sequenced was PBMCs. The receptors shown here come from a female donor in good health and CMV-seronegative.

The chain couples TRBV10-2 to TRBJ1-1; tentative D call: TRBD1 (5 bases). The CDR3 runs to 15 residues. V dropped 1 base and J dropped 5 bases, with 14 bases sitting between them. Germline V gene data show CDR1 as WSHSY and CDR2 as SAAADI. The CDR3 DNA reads TGCGCCAGCAGTGAGTTGGGGGTGGGGAGGACTGAAGCTTTCTTT. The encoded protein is CASSELGVGRTEAFF.

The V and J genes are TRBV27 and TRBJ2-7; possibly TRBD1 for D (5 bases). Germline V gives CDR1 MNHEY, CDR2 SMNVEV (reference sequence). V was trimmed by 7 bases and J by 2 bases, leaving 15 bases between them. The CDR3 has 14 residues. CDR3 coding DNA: TGTGCCAGCACTCCAGGGTACGTACCCTACGAGCAGTACTTC. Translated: CASTPGYVPYEQYF.

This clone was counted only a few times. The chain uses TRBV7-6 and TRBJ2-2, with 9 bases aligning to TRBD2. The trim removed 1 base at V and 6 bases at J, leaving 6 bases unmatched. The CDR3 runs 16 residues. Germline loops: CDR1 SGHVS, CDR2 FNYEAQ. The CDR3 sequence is CASSLVSGRGSGELFF. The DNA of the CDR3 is TGTGCCAGCAGCTTAGTTAGCGGGAGAGGCTCCGGGGAGCTGTTTTTT.

Here the CDR3 DNA reads TGTGCCAGCAGTAACCGGGACTTCTCATCCGGGGAGCTGTTTTTT. This sequence encodes CASSNRDFSSGELFF. The V and J genes are TRBV6-5 and TRBJ2-2, with D possibly being TRBD2 (6 bases). Germline loops: CDR1 MNHEY, CDR2 SVGAGI. Trimming removed 5 bases at V and 6 bases at J, with 16 bases between. The CDR3 extends over 15 amino acids.

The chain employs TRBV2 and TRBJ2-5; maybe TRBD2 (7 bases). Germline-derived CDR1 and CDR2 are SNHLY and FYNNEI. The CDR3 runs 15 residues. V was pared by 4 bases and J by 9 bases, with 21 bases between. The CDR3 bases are TGTGCCAGCAGTGGGCCTGAGGGCGGGGGACAAGCCCAGTACTTC. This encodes CASSGPEGGGQAQYF.

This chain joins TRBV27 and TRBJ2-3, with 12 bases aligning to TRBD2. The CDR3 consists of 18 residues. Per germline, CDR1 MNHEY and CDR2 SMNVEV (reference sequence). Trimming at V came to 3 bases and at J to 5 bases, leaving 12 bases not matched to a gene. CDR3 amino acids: CASSFRRRLAGDEDTQYF. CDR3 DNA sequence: TGTGCCAGCAGTTTTAGGAGAAGACTAGCGGGAGATGAAGATACGCAGTATTTT.

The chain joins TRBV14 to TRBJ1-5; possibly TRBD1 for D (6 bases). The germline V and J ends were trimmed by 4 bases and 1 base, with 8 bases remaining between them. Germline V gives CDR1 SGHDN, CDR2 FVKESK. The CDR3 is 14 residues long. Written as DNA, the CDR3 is TGTGCCAGCAGCCCCGGGACAAGCAATCAGCCCCAGCATTTT. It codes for CASSPGTSNQPQHF.